A single sample is the source of the 16 T cell receptor beta chains below, sequenced in a study of T cells in Graves' hyperthyroidism and ophthalmopathy. TCR beta CDR3 sequences were amplified from RNA transcripts. In the first-round RT-PCR of the TCR CDR3, the HTBI primer set was used. One entry per CDR3 protein results from TCRdb running MiXCR on the multiplex PCR reads. The sample holds fewer than 650,000 distinct CDR3 sequences, under 15% seen once. Sequenced: blood. Every receptor here comes from a woman aged 35 to 49 with Graves' ophthalmopathy.

Ten or more counts support this clonotype. CDR3 sequence reads: CASSLVPEAYEQYF. CDR3 DNA: TGCGCCAGCAGCTTGGTACCAGAAGCCTACGAGCAGTACTTC. The chain is built from TRBV5-1 and TRBJ2-7; D gene ambiguous. CDR1 is SGHRS and CDR2 is YFSETQ in the germline V gene. CDR3 length: 14 amino acids. Trimming took 0 bases from V and 2 from J, leaving 9 bases between them. The full variable domain, rest sourced from reference TRBV5-1 and TRBJ2-7, is KAGVTQTPRYLIKTRGQQVTLSCSPISGHRSVSWYQQTPGQGLQFLFEYFSETQRNKGNFPGRFSGRQFSNSRSEMNVSTLELGDSALYLCASSLVPEAYEQYFGPGTRLTVT.

The CDR3: CASSIDGAGSEVYGYTF. The CDR3 DNA follows: TGTGCCAGTAGTATAGATGGCGCGGGGAGCGAGGTCTATGGCTACACCTTC. This chain links TRBV19 with TRBJ1-2; no clear D gene. Germline assignment: CDR1 LNHDA and CDR2 SQIVND (reference sequence). The length of the CDR3 is 17 residues. V lost 0 bases and J 4 bases, leaving 18 bases between the germline ends.

This clonotype was seen many times. The chain carries TRBV10-3 and TRBJ1-1, with 9 bases that match TRBD1. V gave up 4 bases and J gave up 4 bases; unmatched junction bases: 1. CDR1 and CDR2 (germline): ENHRY, SYGVKD. The CDR3 totals 13 residues. The CDR3 DNA reads TGTGCCATCAGTGGGACAGGGGTCACTGAAGCTTTCTTT. The encoded protein is CAISGTGVTEAFF.

Many counts were recorded for this clonotype. The chain has TRBV24-1 and TRBJ1-1; 9 bases are a match to TRBD1. The CDR3 totals 15 residues. With V trimmed by 2 bases and J by 3 bases, 3 bases remained unmatched. Germline V gene lookup returns CDR1 KGHDR and CDR2 SFDVKD. The CDR3 DNA follows: TGTGCCACCAGTGATTCGGGACAGGGTTACACTGAAGCTTTCTTT. Translating it yields CATSDSGQGYTEAFF.

This chain connects TRBV15 to TRBJ2-3, with 11 bases matching TRBD2. The J segment lost 2 bases and the V segment lost 3 bases, leaving 7 bases of the junction unmatched. The CDR3 totals 17 residues. Germline CDR1 and CDR2: LNHNV and YYDKDF (reference sequence). CDR3 sequence reads: CATSRAGLADFTDTQYF. CDR3 DNA: TGTGCCACCAGCAGGGCGGGACTAGCGGATTTCACAGATACGCAGTATTTT.

This clonotype has ten or more counts. This rearrangement joins TRBV6-5 to TRBJ1-1; 9 nucleotides align to TRBD1. CDR3 length equals 13 residues. CDR1 and CDR2 (germline): MNHEY, SVGAGI. Trimming at V came to 5 bases and at J to 9 bases, leaving 7 bases not matched to a gene. The CDR3 protein is CASSRQGGLQAFF. The CDR3 DNA sequence: TGTGCCAGCAGTCGACAGGGGGGTTTACAAGCTTTCTTT.

This clonotype came up many times. This chain links TRBV20-1 with TRBJ2-6; the match to TRBD1 covers 7 bases. J was trimmed by 0 bases and V by 5 bases; bases with no gene match: 7. The CDR3 sequence is 16 residues long. From germline, CDR1 is DFQATT and CDR2 SNEGSKA (reference sequence). The CDR3 DNA follows: TGCAGTGCTGTGGGACAGCAAAGCTCTGGGGCCAACGTCCTGACTTTC. This gives the protein CSAVGQQSSGANVLTF.

The V call is TRBV28, the J call TRBJ1-5; tentative D call: TRBD1 (6 bases). The germline V and J ends were trimmed by 6 bases and 1 base, with 16 bases remaining between them. CDR3 length: 16 amino acids. Germline-derived CDR1 and CDR2 are MDHEN and SYDVKM. The CDR3 is CASRNPGGASNQPQHF. CDR3 DNA sequence: TGTGCCAGCAGGAATCCGGGGGGGGCGAGCAATCAGCCCCAGCATTTT.

This clonotype was recorded a few times. The chain recombines TRBV28 with TRBJ2-2, with 12 bases identical to TRBD2. This CDR3 has 18 residues. Trimming at V came to 2 bases and at J to 6 bases, leaving 10 bases not matched to a gene. The germline gives CDR1 MDHEN, CDR2 SYDVKM. The DNA of the CDR3 is TGTGCCAGCAGTTTAGGGCTAGCGGGAGGGACGCCCCCCGGGGAGCTGTTTTTT. Its translation: CASSLGLAGGTPPGELFF. Using reference TRBV28 and TRBJ2-2 for the parts outside the CDR3, the full variable domain is DVKVTQSSRYLVKRTGEKVFLECVQDMDHENMFWYRQDPGLGLRLIYFSYDVKMKEKGDIPEGYSVSREKKERFSLILESASTNQTSMYLCASSLGLAGGTPPGELFFGEGSRLTVL.

This clonotype was observed at least ten times. This chain connects TRBV7-2 to TRBJ2-7; no clear D gene. Germline V gives CDR1 SGHTA, CDR2 FQGNSA. The CDR3 is made up of 11 amino acids. The V end lost 5 bases, the J end lost 6 bases, and 8 bases lay between the germline ends. CDR3 in amino acids: CASSPGSEQYF. Written as DNA, the CDR3 is TGTGCCAGCAGCCCAGGTAGCGAGCAGTACTTC. Full variable domain (outside the CDR3, taken from reference TRBV7-2 and TRBJ2-7): GAGVSQSPSNKVTEKGKDVELRCDPISGHTALYWYRQSLGQGLEFLIYFQGNSAPDKSGLPSDRFSAERTGGSVSTLTIQRTQQEDSAVYLCASSPGSEQYFGPGTRLTVT.

This clonotype was picked up many times. The CDR3 sequence is CASSASRGRETQYF. DNA for the CDR3: TGTGCCAGCAGCGCTAGCAGGGGGCGAGAGACCCAGTACTTC. The chain recombines TRBV2 with TRBJ2-5; 8 positions agree with TRBD1. CDR1 and CDR2 from the germline V gene are SNHLY and FYNNEI. This CDR3 is built from 14 residues. Trimming cost V 6 bases and J 4 bases; bases outside gene matches: 7.

The sample holds many counts of this clonotype. The genes are TRBV6-5 and TRBJ1-1; D is unresolved. Trimming left V 2 bases short and J 0 bases short, with 10 bases between. CDR1 and CDR2 from the germline V gene are MNHEY and SVGAGI. This CDR3 comprises 15 residues. CDR3 in DNA: TGTGCCAGCAGTTACGGGGTTGGGATGAACACTGAAGCTTTCTTT. Translation gives CASSYGVGMNTEAFF.

In its sample, this clonotype was seen many times. This chain links TRBV20-1 with TRBJ1-5; D gene uncertain. Germline CDR1 DFQATT, CDR2 SNEGSKA (reference sequence). V was trimmed by 2 bases and J by 0 bases, leaving 11 bases between them. This CDR3 contains 15 residues. The CDR3 sequence: CSARSGEYSNQPQHF. In nucleotides, the CDR3 is TGCAGTGCTAGAAGCGGAGAGTATAGCAATCAGCCCCAGCATTTT.

This clonotype has a count of ten or more. V is TRBV10-3 and J is TRBJ2-3; 8 positions agree with TRBD1. Germline CDR1 is ENHRY and CDR2 is SYGVKD. This CDR3 is 17 amino acids long. V was pared by 4 bases and J by 1 base, with 10 bases of the junction left unmatched. This chain's CDR3 is CAISVAPTGVGTDTQYF. In DNA, the CDR3 is TGTGCCATCAGTGTAGCCCCGACAGGGGTCGGCACAGATACGCAGTATTTT.

The table lists this clonotype with many counts. This chain joins TRBV3-1 and TRBJ2-4, with D unresolved. This CDR3 region has 11 residues. The germline CDR1 and CDR2 sequences are LGHDT and YNNKEL (reference sequence). Trimming stripped 3 bases from V and 10 bases from J, with 7 bases between. DNA for the CDR3: TGTGCCAGCAGCCAGAGTCAGATTCAGTACTTC. It encodes CASSQSQIQYF.

This clonotype was seen repeatedly, ten times or more. The chain combines TRBV6-1 with TRBJ2-7; TRBD2 matches at 11 bases. V trimming: 2 bases; J trimming: 7 bases; junction bases outside the gene matches: 7. The germline CDR1 and CDR2 sequences are MNHNS and SASEGT. The CDR3 extends over 15 amino acids. CDR3 protein: CASSELTSGKEEQYF. DNA for the CDR3: TGTGCCAGCAGTGAACTGACTAGCGGGAAGGAGGAGCAGTACTTC.